These 3 T cell receptor beta chains originate from one sample sequenced in a study of early T cells in non-severe SARS-CoV-2 infection. TCRdb ran MiXCR on the 5' RACE reads and lists one entry per CDR3 protein. The sample lists tens of thousands of distinct CDR3 sequences, approximately 10% occurring once. What was sequenced was whole blood. These TCRs come from an adult who was a healthcare worker with PCR-confirmed SARS-CoV-2 infection or an uninfected control (not recorded which).

The chain uses TRBV9 and TRBJ2-3; the D gene is possibly TRBD2 (5 bases). The CDR3 is 14 amino acids. Trimming cost V 2 bases and J 5 bases, with 12 bases left between them. Germline loops: CDR1 SGDLS, CDR2 YYNGEE. The CDR3 loop is CASSVISGKDTQYF. The CDR3 DNA sequence: TGTGCCAGCAGCGTCATTTCGGGGAAAGATACGCAGTATTTT. Full variable domain (missing parts from reference TRBV9 and TRBJ2-3): DSGVTQTPKHLITATGQRVTLRCSPRSGDLSVYWYQQSLDQGLQFLIQYYNGEERAKGNILERFSAQQFPDLHSELNLSSLELGDSALYFCASSVISGKDTQYFGPGTRLTVL.

This clonotype was detected many times. This chain joins TRBV24-1 and TRBJ2-7; D might be TRBD1 (6 bases). V was pared by 1 base and J by 3 bases, with 18 bases between. In germline, CDR1 is KGHDR, CDR2 SFDVKD. This CDR3 is built from 17 residues. CDR3 amino acids: CATSDFSPPDRIYEQYF. In DNA, the CDR3 is TGTGCCACCAGTGATTTCTCCCCTCCGGACAGAATCTACGAGCAGTACTTC.

This clonotype has at least ten counts. The chain is built from TRBV11-2 and TRBJ2-3, with 9 bases aligning to TRBD2. CDR3 length: 17 amino acids. With 1 base clipped from V and 0 bases from J, the junction kept 5 bases outside the gene matches. Per germline, CDR1 SGHAT and CDR2 FQNNGV. As DNA, the CDR3 is TGTGCCAGCAGCTTAGGTTGGGCGGGGGGGAGCACAGATACGCAGTATTTT. The encoded protein is CASSLGWAGGSTDTQYF.